This TCR beta chain was sequenced during a study of T-cell memory formation after mild COVID-19. In the study overall: Each donor largely had its own TCR clusters.

Study conclusions and caveats: Of the contracting clones, CD4+ ones lay mainly in CM and EM, and CD8+ ones in EMRA. The authors left the SARS-CoV-2 specificity of second-wave clones peaking on day 37 unconfirmed.

The V gene's germline CDR1 is SGHRS and CDR2 YFSETQ. The V segment lost 0 bases and the J segment 2 bases; nucleotides outside the gene matches: 1. This CDR3 is 14 amino acids long. Note on this clonotype: Antigen specificity is unknown.

With constant-segment primers, 5'RACE yielded cDNA libraries of TCR alpha and TCR beta that carried sample barcodes and UMIs. Each CDR3 protein is one row after TCRdb ran MiXCR on the 5' RACE reads. The sample includes about 200,000 distinct CDR3 sequences, around 17% of them seen just once. The TCR comes from an adult woman who had mild COVID-19 (a few samples of this study predate the infection). Cell type and time point are not known. The rearrangement uses TRBV5-1 and TRBJ2-5; the match to TRBD2 covers 7 bases. Sequences were obtained from PBMCs or a T cell subset sorted from them (not recorded which). CDR3 nucleotides: TGCGCCAGCAGCTTGGAAGCGGGGCAAGAGACCCAGTACTTC. Translation gives CASSLEAGQETQYF.